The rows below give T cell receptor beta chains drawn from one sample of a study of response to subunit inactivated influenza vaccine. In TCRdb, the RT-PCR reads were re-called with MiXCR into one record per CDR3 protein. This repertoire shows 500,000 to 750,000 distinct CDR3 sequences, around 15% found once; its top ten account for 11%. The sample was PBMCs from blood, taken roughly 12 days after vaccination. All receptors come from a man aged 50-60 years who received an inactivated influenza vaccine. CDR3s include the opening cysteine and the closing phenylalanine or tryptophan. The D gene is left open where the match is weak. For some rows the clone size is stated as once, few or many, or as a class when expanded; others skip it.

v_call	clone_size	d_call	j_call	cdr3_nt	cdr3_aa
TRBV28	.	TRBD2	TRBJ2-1	TGTGCCAGCAGTTTAAGCGGGGGAGGCTCCTACAATGAGCAGTTCTTC	CASSLSGGGSYNEQFF
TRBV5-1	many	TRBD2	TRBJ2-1	TGCGCCAGCAGCTCTGGCGGGAGCTCCTACAATGAGCAGTTCTTC	CASSSGGSSYNEQFF
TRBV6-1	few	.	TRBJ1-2	TGTGCCAGCAGCCCGACCTCTCCTTTATATGGCTACACCTTC	CASSPTSPLYGYTF
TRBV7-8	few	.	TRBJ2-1	TGTGCCAGCAGCTTAGTACAGGGCTCTGGGCAGTTCTTC	CASSLVQGSGQFF
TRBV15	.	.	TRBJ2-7	TGTGCCACCAGCAGAGATCGAGGGGTGGGCGAGCAGTACTTC	CATSRDRGVGEQYF
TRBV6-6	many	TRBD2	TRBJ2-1	TGTGCCAGCAGTTACCCGGGACTAGCAGACGCAAAGAATGAGCAGTTCTTC	CASSYPGLADAKNEQFF
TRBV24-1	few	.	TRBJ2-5	TGTGCCACCAGTGATTTTGGCACAAACGCGGAGACCCAGTACTTC	CATSDFGTNAETQYF
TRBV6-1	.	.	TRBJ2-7	TGTGCCACGAGGGGGGGGCTCCCCTTTAACTACGAGCAGTACTTC	CATRGGLPFNYEQYF
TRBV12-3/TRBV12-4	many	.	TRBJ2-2	TGTGCCAGCTCACCACAGGGCGTCACCGGGGAGCTGTTTTTT	CASSPQGVTGELFF
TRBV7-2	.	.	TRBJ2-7	TGTGCCAGCAGCTTAGACCGAGCGGGTACCTTGTACTTC	CASSLDRAGTLYF
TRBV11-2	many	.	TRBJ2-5	TGTGCCAGCAGCCTGGCGCAGCGGTATCACGAGACCCAGTACTTC	CASSLAQRYHETQYF
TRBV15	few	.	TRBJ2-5	TGTGCCACCAGCAGAGAAAGGACCTTAGAGACCCAGTACTTC	CATSRERTLETQYF
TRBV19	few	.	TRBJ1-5	TGTGCCAGTAGTATCGGGGTAGGGGCCAATCAGCCCCAGCATTTT	CASSIGVGANQPQHF
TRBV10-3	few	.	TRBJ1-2	TGTGCCATCAGTGAGTCAAGTGACAGTGGGGGCTACACCTTC	CAISESSDSGGYTF
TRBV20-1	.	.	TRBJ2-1	TGCAGTGCTAGGCCGAAGTTGGGGGGATTCTCCTACAATGAGCAGTTCTTC	CSARPKLGGFSYNEQFF
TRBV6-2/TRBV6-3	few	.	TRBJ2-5	TGTGCCAGCAGTTACCACGGGGGAAGGGAGACCCAGTACTTC	CASSYHGGRETQYF
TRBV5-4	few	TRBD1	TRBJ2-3	TGTGCCAGCAGCTTGCCAAGGACAGGGGGCGCAGATACGCAGTATTTT	CASSLPRTGGADTQYF
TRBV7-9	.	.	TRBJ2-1	TGTGCCAGCAAGAGGAGGACTGGCCCCAATGAGCAGTTCTTC	CASKRRTGPNEQFF
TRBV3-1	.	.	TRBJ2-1	TGTGCCAGCACCTCCGGGGCCGCTGGAAATGAGCAGTTCTTC	CASTSGAAGNEQFF
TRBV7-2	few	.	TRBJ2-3	TGTGCCAGCAGCACCCCAGGGTCAGATACGCAGTATTTT	CASSTPGSDTQYF
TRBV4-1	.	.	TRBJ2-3	TGCGCCAGCAGGTCCACAGGGCCAAGCACAGATACGCAGTATTTT	CASRSTGPSTDTQYF
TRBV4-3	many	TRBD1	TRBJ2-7	TGCGCCAGCAGCCACGACAGGGACTACGAGCAGTACTTC	CASSHDRDYEQYF
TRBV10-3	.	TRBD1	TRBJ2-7	TGTGCCATCAGTTACTCTCCGGGACAGGGGTCCTACGAGCAGTACTTC	CAISYSPGQGSYEQYF
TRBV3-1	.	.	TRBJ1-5	TGTGCCAGCAGCACCCAAAGCAATCAGCCCCAGCATTTT	CASSTQSNQPQHF
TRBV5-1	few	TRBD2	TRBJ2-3	TGCGCCAGCACCCCCTTAGCGGGGGGGATCACAGATACGCAGTATTTT	CASTPLAGGITDTQYF
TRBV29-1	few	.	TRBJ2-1	TGCAGCGTTGAAGATAGGGAGCGGAGTTACAATGAGCAGTTCTTC	CSVEDRERSYNEQFF
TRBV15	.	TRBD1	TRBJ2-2	TGTGCCACCAGCCTCGCAACAGGGGGCAAAGGGGAGCTGTTTTTT	CATSLATGGKGELFF
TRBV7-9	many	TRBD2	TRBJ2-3	TGTGCCAGCAGTTTCGGACTAGCTGGCACAGATACGCAGTATTTT	CASSFGLAGTDTQYF
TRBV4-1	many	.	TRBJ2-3	TGCGCCAGCAGCCAAGTTCTGGGGTCGGGCACAGATACGCAGTATTTT	CASSQVLGSGTDTQYF
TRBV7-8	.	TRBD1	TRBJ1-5	TGTGCCAGCGCCTGGCAGGGGGATCAGCCCCAGCATTTT	CASAWQGDQPQHF
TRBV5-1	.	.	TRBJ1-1	TGCGCCAGCAGCTTGGATCGGGGAATGAACACTGAAGCTTTCTTT	CASSLDRGMNTEAFF
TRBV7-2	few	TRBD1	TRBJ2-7	TGTGCCAGCAGCTTTATTGAGGACAGGGGCTACGAGCAGTACTTC	CASSFIEDRGYEQYF
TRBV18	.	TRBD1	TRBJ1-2	TGTGCCAGCTCACTCCAGGACAGGGCCTATGGCTACACCTTC	CASSLQDRAYGYTF
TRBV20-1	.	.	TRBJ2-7	TGCAGTGCTAGACCATGGGTAATAGGGGCCGAGCAGTACTTC	CSARPWVIGAEQYF
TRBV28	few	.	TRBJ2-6	TGTGCCAGCAGTGAACACTCTGGGGCCAACGTCCTGACTTTC	CASSEHSGANVLTF
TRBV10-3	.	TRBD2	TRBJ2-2	TGTGCCATCAGTATCGGACCGGGACTAGTAATGACCGGGGAGCTGTTTTTT	CAISIGPGLVMTGELFF
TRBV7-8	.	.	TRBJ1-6	TGTGCCAGCAGCCAGCAGGGAAAAACTTCACCCCTCCACTTT	CASSQQGKTSPLHF
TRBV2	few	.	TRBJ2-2	TGTGCCAGCAGTGCTGGGGAGGACACCGGGGAGCTGTTTTTT	CASSAGEDTGELFF
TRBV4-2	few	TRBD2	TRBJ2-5	TGTGCCAGCAGCCAAGATAGCGGGGGGTTAGCCGAGACCCAGTACTTC	CASSQDSGGLAETQYF
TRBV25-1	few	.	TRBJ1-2	TGTGCCAGCAGTGAATCCGGGTACTATGGCTACACCTTC	CASSESGYYGYTF
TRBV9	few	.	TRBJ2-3	TGTGCCAGCAGCGTAGCTACAAGGGGGGCCGCCTCAGATACGCAGTATTTT	CASSVATRGAASDTQYF
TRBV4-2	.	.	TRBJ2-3	TGTGCCAGCAGCCAAGGGACGTCAACTCTGAATTTT	CASSQGTSTLNF
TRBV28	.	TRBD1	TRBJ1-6	TGTGCCAGCATCCAAGGGGGCGCCGTCTATAATTCACCCCTCCACTTT	CASIQGGAVYNSPLHF
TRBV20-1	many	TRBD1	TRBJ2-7	TGCAGTGCTAGAGCACGGACAGGGGGTTTCTACGAGCAGTACTTC	CSARARTGGFYEQYF
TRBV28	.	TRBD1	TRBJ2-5	TGTGCCAGCAGTTGGGAACCGACAGGGGGTGAGACCCAGTACTTC	CASSWEPTGGETQYF
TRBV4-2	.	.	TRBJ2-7	TGTGCCAGCAGCCAAGATGGAGGGTTACGCGAGCAGTACTTC	CASSQDGGLREQYF
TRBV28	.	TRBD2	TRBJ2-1	TGTGCCAGCAGATTTAGCGGGGCATACTACAATGAGCAGTTCTTC	CASRFSGAYYNEQFF